The 3 T cell receptor beta chains below were found in one sample sequenced in a study of T cells in Graves' hyperthyroidism and ophthalmopathy. Amplified TCR beta CDR3 regions derived from RNA transcripts. HTBI primers drove first-round RT-PCR of the TCR CDR3. Each CDR3 protein gets one entry after TCRdb re-called the multiplex PCR reads with MiXCR. The sample lists more than 450,000 distinct CDR3 sequences, 15% to 20% occurring once. Input material: blood. These TCRs come from a man aged 40-50 years with Graves' ophthalmopathy.

This clonotype showed up just a few times. The rearrangement links TRBV5-1 to TRBJ2-1; a possible D gene is TRBD2 (5 bases). Trimming took off 3 bases at V and 6 bases at J, with 16 bases between the two ends. The germline CDR1 and CDR2 sequences are SGHRS and YFSETQ. The CDR3 covers 15 residues. DNA of the CDR3: TGCGCCAGCAGCTACCGGGATCTAGCAGGCAATGAGCAGTTCTTC. Translating gives CASSYRDLAGNEQFF.

This clonotype was detected ten times or more. The CDR3 sequence is CASTRTGQETQYF. DNA for the CDR3: TGTGCCAGCACCCGGACAGGGCAAGAGACCCAGTACTTC. The chain joins TRBV2 to TRBJ2-5; 8 nucleotides match TRBD1. Trimming at V came to 7 bases and at J to 2 bases, leaving 3 bases not matched to a gene. The CDR3 is made up of 13 amino acids. The germline V gene encodes CDR1 SNHLY and CDR2 FYNNEI.

This chain uses TRBV5-5 with TRBJ1-2; weak D call: TRBD1 (6 bases). Trimming pared 2 bases from V and 6 bases from J, leaving 17 bases between. The CDR3 has 15 residues. The germline CDR1 and CDR2 sequences are SGHKS and YYEKEE (reference sequence). In DNA form, the CDR3 reads TGTGCCAGCAGCTTACAGGGAGGTCTTCAGGATGGCTACACCTTC. Translation: CASSLQGGLQDGYTF.